The 10 T cell receptor beta chains listed next were all sequenced from one sample in a study of OX40 agonist ivuxolimab in advanced cancers. Here immunoSEQ multiplex PCR was the method, and the copy in TCRdb shows in-frame clones only, minus some. The table has about 72,000 clones, around nine tenths seen once. The sample in question was CD4+ or CD8+ T cells sorted from blood, obtained in a trial of the OX40 agonist ivuxolimab. Receptors were obtained from an adult with an advanced solid tumor such as melanoma, head and neck, liver or kidney cancer.

For the CDR3, the DNA is TGTGCCAGCTCCGGGAACGGTGGCTACAATGAGCAGTTCTTC. Residues: CASSGNGGYNEQFF. This chain connects TRBV5-6 to TRBJ2-1, with TRBD2 as a possible D gene (5 bases). Germline V gene data show CDR1 as SGHDT and CDR2 as YYEEEE. Trimming took 7 bases from V and 3 from J, leaving 14 bases between them. This CDR3 is 14 amino acids long.

This clone was found a few times. The chain joins TRBV27 to TRBJ1-2; 8 positions match TRBD1. The CDR3 sequence is 17 residues long. Germline V gives CDR1 MNHEY, CDR2 SMNVEV (reference sequence). The V and J ends lost 9 bases and 2 bases, in that order; junction bases with no gene match: 17. CDR3 nucleotides: TGTGCCAGTGTTGGGCTAGGGGGGACAGGAGGCAACTATGGCTACACCTTC. The encoded protein is CASVGLGGTGGNYGYTF.

V is TRBV15 and J is TRBJ1-6, with a possible D match to TRBD1 (5 bases). Germline CDR1 reads LNHNV; CDR2 reads YYDKDF (reference sequence). The CDR3 extends over 14 amino acids. V was cut by 3 bases and J by 7 bases, with 10 bases left in between. The DNA of the CDR3 is TGTGCCACCAGCAGGGGACGGGGAAATTCACCCCTCCACTTT. It yields the protein CATSRGRGNSPLHF.

CDR3: CASSPVGRVDTEAFF. CDR3 sequence (DNA): TGTGCCAGCTCACCAGTTGGCCGTGTTGATACTGAAGCTTTCTTT. J is TRBJ1-1 and V is TRBV18; no reliable D call. CDR3 length equals 15 residues. V lost 2 bases, J lost 5 bases, and 15 bases lay in between. Germline V lookup: CDR1 KGHSH, CDR2 LQKENI.

The chain links TRBV29-1 to TRBJ1-2; D not resolved. Trimming cost V 5 bases and J 4 bases, with 2 bases left between them. Germline CDR1 and CDR2: SQVTM and ANQGSEA. CDR3 length equals 9 residues. CDR3 coding DNA: TGCAGCGTTCCCTATGGCTACACCTTC. Protein sequence: CSVPYGYTF.

This sequence joins TRBV6-1 and TRBJ2-3, with D hard to call. V shed 1 base and J shed 6 bases, with 8 bases lying between them. In germline, CDR1 is MNHNS, CDR2 SASEGT. This CDR3 has 13 amino acids. The CDR3 sequence is CASSEGMRDTQYF. The DNA of the CDR3 is TGTGCCAGCAGTGAAGGGATGAGGGATACGCAGTATTTT.

For this clone: A junction end diverges from the germline sequence, so it may reflect a read error. CDR3 sequence: CASSLAGVYNEQFF. The CDR3 nucleotides read TGTGCTAGCAGCTTAGCGGGGGTCTACAATGAGCAGTTCTTC. The chain employs TRBV7-7 and TRBJ2-1, with 9 bases that match TRBD2. CDR3 length equals 14 residues. The germline CDR1 and CDR2 sequences are SSHAT and FNYEAQ (reference sequence).

This clone was detected only a few times. The rearrangement joins TRBV9 to TRBJ1-1; tentatively, D is TRBD1 (6 bases). Trimming cost V 2 bases and J 5 bases, with 13 bases left between them. CDR1 is SGDLS, CDR2 YYNGEE, per germline. This CDR3 has 14 residues. The CDR3 loop is CASSVTGSGTEAFF. The CDR3 DNA reads TGTGCCAGCAGCGTCACAGGGTCGGGAACTGAAGCTTTCTTT.

This chain connects TRBV11-2 to TRBJ1-1; 7 nucleotides agree with TRBD1. There are 13 residues in the CDR3. Germline CDR1 and CDR2: SGHAT and FQNNGV. J gave up 1 base and V 6 bases, and 2 bases lay outside the gene matches. CDR3 nucleotides: TGTGCCAGCAGATGGACAGGGAACACTGAAGCTTTCTTT. Translation: CASRWTGNTEAFF. The whole variable domain, filled in from reference TRBV11-2 and TRBJ1-1, reads EAGVAQSPRYKIIEKRQSVAFWCNPISGHATLYWYQQILGQGPKLLIQFQNNGVVDDSQLPKDRFSAERLKGVDSTLKIQPAKLEDSAVYLCASRWTGNTEAFFGQGTRLTVV.

The chain employs TRBV6-1 and TRBJ1-6; TRBD1 matches 11 bases. CDR3 size: 15 residues. Trimming took 6 bases from V and 8 from J; bases not matched to a gene: 6. Germline V CDR1 and CDR2: MNHNS, SASEGT. CDR3 nucleotide sequence: TGTGCCAGCAGCCCTCGGACAGGGGGCGATTCACCCCTCCACTTT. This translates into CASSPRTGGDSPLHF.